Below, one T cell receptor beta chain is given with its context. The antigen is unknown. These data are taken from a study of T cell repertoires in cytomegalovirus infection. Study context: The study used recently identified HLA-C-restricted and well-studied HLA-B-restricted CMV epitopes. Notes on the study in general: Accumulated public TCR beta family frequency recognized individuals carrying CMV together with the relevant HLA. The response measured ex vivo was dominated by TCR beta clonotypes (HLA-C-restricted and CMV-specific).

Via MiXCR, TCRdb re-called the reads, giving one row per CDR3 protein. The sample shows hundreds of thousands of distinct CDR3 sequences, under 45% of them seen only once. Per the germline V gene, CDR1 is LNHDA and CDR2 is SQIVND (reference sequence). V shed 2 bases, J shed 0 bases, and the junction held 13 bases outside the gene matches. There are 19 residues in the CDR3. The rearrangement uses TRBV19 and TRBJ2-4, with 7 bases matching TRBD2. This TCR came from a human donor in good health (CMV status not recorded). Some clones in this sample may be carry-over from other donors' samples. The specimen comprised cultured PBMCs, sampled from culture after CMV antigen stimulation. The DNA for the CDR3 is TGTGCCAGTAGTATAAGGAGACTAGCTCAAGGGGTAGCCAAAAACATTCAGTACTTC. Amino acids: CASSIRRLAQGVAKNIQYF.